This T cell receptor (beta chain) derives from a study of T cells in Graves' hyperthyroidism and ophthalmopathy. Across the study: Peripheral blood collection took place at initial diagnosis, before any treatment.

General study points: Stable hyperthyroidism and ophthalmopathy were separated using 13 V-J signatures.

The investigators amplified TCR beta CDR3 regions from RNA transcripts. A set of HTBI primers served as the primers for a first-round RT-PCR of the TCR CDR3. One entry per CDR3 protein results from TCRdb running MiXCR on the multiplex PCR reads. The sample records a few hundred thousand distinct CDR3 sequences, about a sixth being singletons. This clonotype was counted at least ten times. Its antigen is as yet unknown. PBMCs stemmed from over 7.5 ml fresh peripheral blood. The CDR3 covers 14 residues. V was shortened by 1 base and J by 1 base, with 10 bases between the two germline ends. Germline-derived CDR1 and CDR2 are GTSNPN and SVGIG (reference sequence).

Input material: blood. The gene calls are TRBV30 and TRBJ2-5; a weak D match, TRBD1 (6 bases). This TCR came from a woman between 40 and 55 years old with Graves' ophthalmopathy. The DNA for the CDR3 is TGTGCCTGGAGTGCGGACAGCCTCCAAGAGACCCAGTACTTC. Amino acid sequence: CAWSADSLQETQYF.